This T cell receptor beta chain was recovered during a study of cytomegalovirus exposure and HLA in healthy donors. Broader study findings: In a later analysis, V- and J-gene trimming of beta chains associated with a DCLRE1C missense variant, replicated independently.

The PCR contained 60 Vbeta and 13 Jbeta primers. Some clones are missing from TCRdb's copy, which holds only in-frame ones; the method was immunoSEQ multiplex PCR. The table records about 80,000 clones, around 82% of them present only once. Comments on this clone: Its antigen is unidentified.

From germline, CDR1 is KGHSH and CDR2 LQKENI. The ends were cut back, 5 bases at V and 0 bases at J, with 4 bases in the middle. The CDR3 length is 12 residues. The source material was PBMCs. The chain recombines TRBV18 with TRBJ2-5; no reliable D call. The source is a man aged 45-65 years in good health and CMV-seronegative. The CDR3 DNA is TGTGCCAGCTCAGCGAACCAAGAGACCCAGTACTTC. Residues: CASSANQETQYF.